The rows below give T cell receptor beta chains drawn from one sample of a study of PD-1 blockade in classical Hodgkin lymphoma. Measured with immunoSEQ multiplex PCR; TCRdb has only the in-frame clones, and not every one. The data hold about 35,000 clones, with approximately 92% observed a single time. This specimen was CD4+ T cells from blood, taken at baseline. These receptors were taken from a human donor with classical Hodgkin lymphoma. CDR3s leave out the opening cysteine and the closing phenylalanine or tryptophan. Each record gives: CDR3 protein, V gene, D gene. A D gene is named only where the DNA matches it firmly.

CDR3: ASLQWRDSPYNEQF; V: TRBV27; D: NA
CDR3: ASSTLRLPYEQY; V: TRBV5-6; D: NA
CDR3: ASSLSQGNGYT; V: TRBV7-9; D: NA
CDR3: ASSSGMVNIQY; V: TRBV11-2; D: NA
CDR3: ASNTVTGSGETQY; V: TRBV28; D: NA
CDR3: ASSFFDGYT; V: TRBV7-9; D: NA
CDR3: ASSPTGGAPYEQY; V: TRBV7-2; D: TRBD2
CDR3: AWSSTGTGAYNEQF; V: TRBV30; D: TRBD1
CDR3: ASSSTGMNTGELF; V: TRBV5-1; D: TRBD1
CDR3: ASSSGTNEKLF; V: TRBV7-9; D: NA
CDR3: ATSSYEQY; V: TRBV6-4; D: NA
CDR3: ASGTGSPTNEKLF; V: TRBV6-1; D: TRBD1
CDR3: ASSSGGSMNTEAF; V: TRBV5-1; D: TRBD1
CDR3: ATEKRGPLSSYEQY; V: TRBV15; D: NA
CDR3: ASSRVGGQGDNEQF; V: TRBV25-1; D: TRBD1
CDR3: ASSDSSGDNSYNEQF; V: TRBV2; D: TRBD2
CDR3: ASSFSSYNEQF; V: TRBV7-7; D: NA
CDR3: ASSLVVPSEQETQY; V: TRBV5-6; D: NA
CDR3: ASSLLGASYNEQF; V: TRBV28; D: NA
CDR3: ASSIVGANQPQH; V: TRBV19; D: NA
CDR3: ASSLSSAYNEQF; V: TRBV5-1; D: NA
CDR3: ASSLFGLEGYEQY; V: TRBV28; D: NA
CDR3: ASTQGTGLEQF; V: TRBV2; D: TRBD1
CDR3: ASSQDSWETQY; V: TRBV4-2; D: NA
CDR3: ASQKGGSSYNEQF; V: TRBV5-1; D: NA
CDR3: ASRKPGSLQSGQF; V: TRBV19; D: NA
CDR3: ATSSLAGRGTDTQY; V: TRBV15; D: TRBD2
CDR3: ATSGPQVGEQY; V: TRBV28; D: NA
CDR3: ASSPAVRGTGSQF; V: TRBV7-9; D: TRBD1
CDR3: ASSPRLSPGYQPQH; V: TRBV7-8; D: NA
CDR3: ASSLDSGELF; V: TRBV11-3; D: NA
CDR3: ASSFRYNEQF; V: TRBV28; D: NA
CDR3: ASSERGRGWETQY; V: TRBV6-1; D: NA
CDR3: ASTRGEAVSYGYT; V: TRBV6-6; D: NA
CDR3: ASSSTSGSSYEQY; V: TRBV11-2; D: TRBD2
CDR3: ASRQRYSNQPQH; V: TRBV28; D: NA
CDR3: ASSQLTDTQY; V: TRBV4-1; D: NA
CDR3: ASSLGGPGDTEAF; V: TRBV7-8; D: NA
CDR3: ASSAQDSNYGYT; V: TRBV5-1; D: NA
CDR3: SVEASSGAPKF; V: TRBV29-1; D: NA
CDR3: ASSLLDSQETQY; V: TRBV5-6; D: NA
CDR3: ASYQGGRSTYEQY; V: TRBV5-4; D: NA
CDR3: ASSSLDIKFLGRQDNEQF; V: TRBV27; D: NA
CDR3: ASSYSRTNTGELF; V: TRBV6-5; D: NA
CDR3: ASSEYGGQGLVNEQY; V: TRBV10-1; D: TRBD1
CDR3: ASSSPAGGSYEQY; V: TRBV28; D: TRBD2
CDR3: ASSLGSPSNQPQH; V: TRBV5-5; D: NA
CDR3: ASSFPKGAQSYEQY; V: TRBV7-2; D: TRBD1
CDR3: ASSPARGSGNTIY; V: TRBV18; D: NA
CDR3: ASSVVAFGPNTGELF; V: TRBV9; D: NA
CDR3: SASRVPEQY; V: TRBV20-1; D: NA
CDR3: ATPKGDSIDTGELF; V: TRBV2; D: NA
CDR3: ASSDTLYSNQPQH; V: TRBV10-1; D: NA